This record covers a single T cell receptor (beta chain). The data derive from a study of blood T cell repertoires in COVID-19. Study context: From the United States, Italy and Spain came samples of acute and convalescent COVID-19. T cells, B-cell-depleted T cells, or PBMCs supplied cDNA or gDNA.

Authors' data handling: How many nucleated cells were present was estimated from reference gene primer amplification. Produced via immunoSEQ multiplex PCR; TCRdb's table is partial and in-frame only. The DNA gave D and trimming, while V, J and clone size come from that table. The sample has about 86,000 clones; around 80% are singletons. Sequencing used peripheral blood. The receptor comes from a man in his 70s with acute or convalescent COVID-19.

Here the CDR3 reads CASSLGQGLDTGELFF. The CDR3 nucleotides read TGCGCCAGCAGCTTGGGACAGGGGCTCGACACCGGGGAGCTGTTTTTT. This chain joins TRBV5-1 and TRBJ2-2; 8 bases match TRBD1. This CDR3 comprises 16 residues. Trimming cost V 0 bases and J 3 bases; bases outside gene matches: 4. The germline V gene encodes CDR1 SGHRS and CDR2 YFSETQ.